This is a list of T cell receptor beta chains from one sample in a study of cytomegalovirus exposure and HLA in healthy donors. TCRdb's table, derived via immunoSEQ multiplex PCR, lists solely in-frame clones and lacks some. The sample includes some 200,000 clones, 76% seen only once; the top ten take 0.55% to 0.75%. The sequenced sample consisted of PBMCs. These receptors all come from a man younger than 30 in good health and CMV-seronegative. Each CDR3 is given with its conserved first and last residue.

cdr3_aa v_call
CASSEDRVVSGYTF TRBV19
CASSPPRGALYEQYF TRBV4-1
CASSPLGQDHTSYNEQFF TRBV27
CASSLASYEQYF TRBV5-1
CASSEEGDGSPLHF TRBV2
CASSFWTVPEAFF TRBV6-1
CSVGQGGTDTQYF TRBV29-1
CASSGWPQDTQYF TRBV6-1
CASSDPTGDEQYF TRBV25-1
CSVEVSPGTQYF TRBV29-1
CASRPNTNEQFF TRBV5-1
CASSLNAGAYEQYF TRBV7-3
CASARREGLADTQYF TRBV2
CASSQKGPQGDLRYNEQFF TRBV4-2
CASSRDWYYEQYF TRBV6-1
CASNSGRSYNEQFF TRBV2
CASSSKTSGSYNEQFF TRBV5-5
CASSFFGTGLSGANVLTF TRBV5-1
CASSNPIGGQEPKGYTF TRBV7-9
CASRYRQGGSYEQYF TRBV7-2
CSGANYNEQFF TRBV29-1
CASRDRKQETQYF TRBV6-5
CSVATGVDQPQHF TRBV29-1
CASSLNGGSNQPQHF TRBV7-2
CASRGQPNTEAFF TRBV6-5
CASSDPELRNEQFF TRBV25-1
CASARVEGALYEQYF TRBV19
CASRGPNTGELFF TRBV28
CASSPGTDYEQYF TRBV6-1
CASSQETSPTGELFF TRBV4-1
CASRRGTNQPQHF TRBV2
CASGLVSGGPKTQYF TRBV12-5
CASSLVSGTYEQYF TRBV27